These T cell receptor beta chains were read from a single sample in a study of siplizumab effects on memory and regulatory T cells. Sequenced by immunoSEQ multiplex PCR; TCRdb stores in-frame clones only, minus some. The sample has some 120,000 clones, around 95% seen once. The sequencing sample was made of non-Treg CD4+ T cells sorted from blood. Every receptor here comes from a human donor in good health. Both conserved end residues are part of each CDR3. A D gene is named only where the DNA matches it firmly. Size values are once, few and many counts, or a class for expanded clones, and some rows have none.

length: 13; J: TRBJ1-1; size: .; D: .; V: TRBV11-3; DNA: TGTGCCAGCAGCTTATACAAGAACACTGAAGCTTTCTTT; CDR3: CASSLYKNTEAFF
length: 12; J: TRBJ2-1; size: .; D: .; V: TRBV5-1; DNA: TGCGCCAGCAGTATTTCCTACAATGAGCAGTTCTTC; CDR3: CASSISYNEQFF
length: 17; J: TRBJ2-5; size: .; D: TRBD1; V: TRBV28; DNA: TGTGCCAGCAGTTTAACCGGACAGGGGACCAACCAAGAGACCCAGTACTTC; CDR3: CASSLTGQGTNQETQYF
length: 14; J: TRBJ1-1; size: .; D: TRBD1; V: TRBV2; DNA: TGTGCCAGCAGGACAGGGGGTCCCAACACTGAAGCTTTCTTT; CDR3: CASRTGGPNTEAFF
length: 15; J: TRBJ2-2; size: .; D: TRBD1; V: TRBV25-1; DNA: TGTGCCAGCAGGGCCGGGACAGGGAGAACCGGGGAGCTGTTTTTT; CDR3: CASRAGTGRTGELFF
length: 15; J: TRBJ1-5; size: .; D: TRBD1; V: TRBV6-5; DNA: TGTGCCAGCAGTTACACCGGGGCAGGGGGCCAGCCCCAGCATTTT; CDR3: CASSYTGAGGQPQHF
length: 16; J: TRBJ2-5; size: .; D: TRBD1; V: TRBV5-1; DNA: TGCGCCAGCAGCTCTAGGACAGGCCGAGGTAGGGAGACCCAGTACTTC; CDR3: CASSSRTGRGRETQYF
length: 16; J: TRBJ2-3; size: once; D: TRBD2; V: TRBV2; DNA: TGTGCCAGCAGTGAAGGACTAGCGGCCTTCACAGATACGCAGTATTTT; CDR3: CASSEGLAAFTDTQYF
length: 12; J: TRBJ2-2; size: .; D: TRBD1; V: TRBV5-8; DNA: TGTGCCAGCAGCTTGTTAGAGGGGGCCCTGTTTTTT; CDR3: CASSLLEGALFF
length: 16; J: TRBJ1-6; size: .; D: .; V: TRBV19; DNA: TGTGCCAGTAGTAACCCCGGACCCCAAGGGGATTCACCCCTCCACTTT; CDR3: CASSNPGPQGDSPLHF
length: 15; J: TRBJ2-2; size: .; D: .; V: TRBV10-3; DNA: TGTGCCATCAGTGATGGCGGGCGGAACACCGGGGAGCTGTTTTTT; CDR3: CAISDGGRNTGELFF
length: 13; J: TRBJ2-7; size: once; D: .; V: TRBV29-1; DNA: TGCAGCGCCAAATCGGACAGTGGCTACGAGCAGTACTTC; CDR3: CSAKSDSGYEQYF
length: 15; J: TRBJ2-7; size: .; D: .; V: TRBV7-9; DNA: TGTGCCAGCAGCTTAGACCGGGACGGGGCCTACGAGCAGTACTTC; CDR3: CASSLDRDGAYEQYF
length: 14; J: TRBJ2-5; size: once; D: .; V: TRBV9; DNA: TGTGCCAGCAGCATCAGGGGGGCCCGAGAGACCCAGTACTTC; CDR3: CASSIRGARETQYF
length: 15; J: TRBJ2-1; size: .; D: TRBD1; V: TRBV6-5; DNA: TGTGCCAGCAGTAGGGGACAGGGGGCCGTCAGTGAGCAGTTCTTC; CDR3: CASSRGQGAVSEQFF
length: 13; J: TRBJ1-2; size: once; D: TRBD1; V: TRBV6-1; DNA: TGTGCCAGCAGTGAGGGACAGGCTATAGGCTACACCTTC; CDR3: CASSEGQAIGYTF
length: 15; J: TRBJ2-1; size: .; D: .; V: TRBV5-4; DNA: TGTGCCAGCAGCTTGGGGGCCTACTCCTACAATGAGCAGTTCTTC; CDR3: CASSLGAYSYNEQFF
length: 14; J: TRBJ1-2; size: .; D: .; V: TRBV10-3; DNA: TGTGCCATCAGCTCTGCTGGGGGCGCGGGGGGCTACACCTTC; CDR3: CAISSAGGAGGYTF
length: 15; J: TRBJ2-6; size: .; D: .; V: TRBV6-1; DNA: TGTGCCAGCAGTGAATTGGACTCTGGGGCCAACGTCCTGACTTTC; CDR3: CASSELDSGANVLTF
length: 16; J: TRBJ2-2; size: once; D: TRBD1; V: TRBV27; DNA: TGTGCCAGCAGTTTATGGGGGACAGGGCGAGCCGGGGAGCTGTTTTTT; CDR3: CASSLWGTGRAGELFF
length: 13; J: TRBJ2-5; size: .; D: TRBD1; V: TRBV7-3; DNA: TGTGCCAGCAGCCCCGGGACAGGGTATGGTTTGTACTTC; CDR3: CASSPGTGYGLYF
length: 13; J: TRBJ2-3; size: once; D: .; V: TRBV7-3; DNA: TGTGCCAGCAGCCCAACCGGGGCAGATACGCAGTATTTT; CDR3: CASSPTGADTQYF
length: 14; J: TRBJ2-3; size: .; D: TRBD1; V: TRBV5-1; DNA: TGCGCCAGCTTTGGGGGACAGCTCACAGATACGCAGTATTTT; CDR3: CASFGGQLTDTQYF
length: 15; J: TRBJ2-7; size: .; D: .; V: TRBV11-2; DNA: TGTGCCAGCAGCTTAGTCGCAGGGGACTCCTACGAGCAGTACTTC; CDR3: CASSLVAGDSYEQYF
length: 15; J: TRBJ2-1; size: .; D: TRBD1; V: TRBV2; DNA: TGTGCCAGCAGAAGGGACAGGGGGCAATACAATGAGCAGTTCTTC; CDR3: CASRRDRGQYNEQFF
length: 12; J: TRBJ2-7; size: .; D: .; V: TRBV11-2; DNA: TGTGCTTCAGAGGGGGGGACGTACGAGCAGTACTTC; CDR3: CASEGGTYEQYF
length: 16; J: TRBJ2-1; size: .; D: TRBD1; V: TRBV10-1; DNA: TGCGCCAGCAGTGAGCCTAGCCAGGGGGCTTGGAATGAGCAGTTCTTC; CDR3: CASSEPSQGAWNEQFF
length: 11; J: TRBJ1-2; size: .; D: .; V: TRBV19; DNA: TGTGCCAGTATGGGTTTCGGTGGCTACACCTTC; CDR3: CASMGFGGYTF
length: 12; J: TRBJ2-7; size: .; D: TRBD2; V: TRBV19; DNA: TGTGCCAGTGGTGGTAGCGGGGAGGTGCAGTACTTC; CDR3: CASGGSGEVQYF
length: 16; J: TRBJ2-5; size: .; D: TRBD2; V: TRBV2; DNA: TGTGCCAGCACGGGACTAGCGGGGGGGCCCCAAGAGACCCAGTACTTC; CDR3: CASTGLAGGPQETQYF
length: 15; J: TRBJ2-7; size: .; D: TRBD1; V: TRBV28; DNA: TGTGCCAGCAGTGCACCGGGACAGGCCTCCTACGAGCAGTACTTC; CDR3: CASSAPGQASYEQYF
length: 14; J: TRBJ1-1; size: .; D: .; V: TRBV30; DNA: TGTGCTTGGAACTGGGAGAATATGAACACTGAAGCTTTCTTT; CDR3: CAWNWENMNTEAFF
length: 14; J: TRBJ2-7; size: .; D: TRBD1; V: TRBV6-6; DNA: TGTGCCAGCAGGCGGACAGGTGATCGCTACGAGCAGTACTTC; CDR3: CASRRTGDRYEQYF
length: 15; J: TRBJ2-2; size: .; D: TRBD2; V: TRBV5-4; DNA: TGTGCCAGCAGCTTGAGCGGGGGGGCCCCCGGGGAGCTGTTTTTT; CDR3: CASSLSGGAPGELFF
length: 12; J: TRBJ1-1; size: .; D: .; V: TRBV28; DNA: TGTGCCAGCAGTTTATCCCGACATGAAGCTTTCTTT; CDR3: CASSLSRHEAFF